This T cell receptor beta chain was found in a study of blood T cell repertoires in COVID-19. Study in general: T cells, B-cell-depleted T cells, or PBMCs provided the cDNA or gDNA that served as material.

This CDR3 contains 15 residues. Germline loops: CDR1 SGHKS, CDR2 YYEKEE (reference sequence). Trimming stripped 4 bases from V and 2 bases from J, with 13 bases between. The method was immunoSEQ multiplex PCR; TCRdb's version includes in-frame clones alone and lacks a portion of them. The data contain 65,000 to 75,000 clones, around 78% of them singletons. This clonotype was sampled from a human donor in a cohort sampled during active COVID-19. This chain joins TRBV5-5 and TRBJ2-1; perhaps TRBD1 as D (6 bases). The specimen sequenced was peripheral blood. Written as DNA, the CDR3 is TGTGCCAGCAGCGTCGGCAGGGGCCCCTACAATGAGCAGTTCTTC. It translates to CASSVGRGPYNEQFF.